This T cell receptor (beta chain) was sequenced during a study of CD8 T cells in ankylosing spondylitis. Each CDR3 protein gets one entry after TCRdb re-called the 5' RACE reads with MiXCR. The repertoire holds 250,000 to 400,000 distinct CDR3 sequences, around 10% seen once, with about a tenth in the top ten. The junction had 12 bases not matched to a gene; V was cut back by 0 bases and J by 9 bases. Germline CDR1 is LGHNA and CDR2 is YNFKEQ. The CDR3 is 18 amino acids. This clonotype was counted at least ten times. V is TRBV4-2 and J is TRBJ2-3, with 13 bases aligning to TRBD2. The sequencing input was blood, either unsorted or a sorted T cell fraction (not recorded which). The receptor was derived from a female donor with ankylosing spondylitis or in good health (not recorded which). DNA of the CDR3: TGTGCCAGCAGCCAAGAATTTAGGACTAGCGGGAGAAGTGAAACGCAGTATTTT. This codes for CASSQEFRTSGRSETQYF.